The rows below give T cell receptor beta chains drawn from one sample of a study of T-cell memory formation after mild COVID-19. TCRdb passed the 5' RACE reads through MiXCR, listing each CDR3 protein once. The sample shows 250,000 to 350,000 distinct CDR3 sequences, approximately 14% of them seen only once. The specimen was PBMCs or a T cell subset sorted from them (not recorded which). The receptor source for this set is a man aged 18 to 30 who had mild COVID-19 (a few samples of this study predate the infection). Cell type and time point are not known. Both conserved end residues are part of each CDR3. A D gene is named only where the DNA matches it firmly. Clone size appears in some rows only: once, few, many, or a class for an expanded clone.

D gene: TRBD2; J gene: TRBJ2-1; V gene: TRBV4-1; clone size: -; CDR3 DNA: TGCGCCAGCAGCGTCCGACTAGCGGGTGACAATGAGCAGTTCTTC; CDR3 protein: CASSVRLAGDNEQFF
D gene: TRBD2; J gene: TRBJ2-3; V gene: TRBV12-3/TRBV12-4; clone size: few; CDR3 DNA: TGTGCCAGCTCCTCTAGCGGGGGGAAGGTTGTAGATACGCAGTATTTT; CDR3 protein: CASSSSGGKVVDTQYF
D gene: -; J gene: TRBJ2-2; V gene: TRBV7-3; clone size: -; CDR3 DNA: TGTGCCAGCAGCAGTGGGTTGGTCGGGGAGCTGTTTTTT; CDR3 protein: CASSSGLVGELFF
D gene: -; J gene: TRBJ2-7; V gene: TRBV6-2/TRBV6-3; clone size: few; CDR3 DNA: TGTGCCAGCAGTTACGAGGACGCGACCTTCTACGAGCAGTACTTC; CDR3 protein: CASSYEDATFYEQYF
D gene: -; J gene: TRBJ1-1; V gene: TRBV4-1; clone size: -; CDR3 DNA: TGCGCCAGCAGCCAACAGGGGTACACTGAAGCTTTCTTT; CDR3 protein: CASSQQGYTEAFF
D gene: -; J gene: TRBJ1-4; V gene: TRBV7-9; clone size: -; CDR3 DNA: TGTGCCAGCAGCTCGGAAGGGGGGCTGTTTTTT; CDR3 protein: CASSSEGGLFF
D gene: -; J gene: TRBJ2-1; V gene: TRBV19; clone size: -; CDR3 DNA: TGTGCCAGTGGCGGTACGGGGCAGTTCTTC; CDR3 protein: CASGGTGQFF
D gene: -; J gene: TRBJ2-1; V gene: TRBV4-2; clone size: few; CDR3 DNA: TGTGCCAGCAGCCAAGAAAAGCTACACAATGAGCAGTTCTTC; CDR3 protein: CASSQEKLHNEQFF
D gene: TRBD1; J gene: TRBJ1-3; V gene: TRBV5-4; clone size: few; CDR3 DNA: TGTGCCATCGGGACAGGGGGCGAAACCATATATTTT; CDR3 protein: CAIGTGGETIYF
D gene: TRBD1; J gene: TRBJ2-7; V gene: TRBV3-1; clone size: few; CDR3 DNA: TGTGCCAGCAGCCTTCACGGGACAGGGGCATCCTACGAGCAGTACTTC; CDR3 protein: CASSLHGTGASYEQYF
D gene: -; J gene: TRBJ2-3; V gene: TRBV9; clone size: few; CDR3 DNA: TGTGCCAGCAGCGTGGGCCTTTCAGATACGCAGTATTTT; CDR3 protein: CASSVGLSDTQYF
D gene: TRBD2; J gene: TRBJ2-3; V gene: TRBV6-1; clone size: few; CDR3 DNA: TGTGCCAGCAGGACCGGGACTAGCCCCTCCCCGGGGTTT; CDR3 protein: CASRTGTSPSPGF
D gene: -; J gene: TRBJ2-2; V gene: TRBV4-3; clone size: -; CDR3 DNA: TGCGCCAGCAGCCAAGACGGTGTGGACACCGGGGAGCTGTTTTTT; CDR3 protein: CASSQDGVDTGELFF
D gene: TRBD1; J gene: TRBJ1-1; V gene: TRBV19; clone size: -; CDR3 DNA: TGTGCCAGTAGTATAATGGGGACAGAGAGCGTGGCTTTCTTT; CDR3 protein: CASSIMGTESVAFF
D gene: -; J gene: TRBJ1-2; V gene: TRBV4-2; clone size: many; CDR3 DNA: TGTGCCAGCTTTGACAGGAACTATGGCTACACCTTC; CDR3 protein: CASFDRNYGYTF
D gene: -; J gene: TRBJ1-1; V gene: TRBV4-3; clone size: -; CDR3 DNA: TGCGCCAGCAGCCAAGGGCAAGCCACTGAAGCTTTCTTT; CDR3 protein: CASSQGQATEAFF
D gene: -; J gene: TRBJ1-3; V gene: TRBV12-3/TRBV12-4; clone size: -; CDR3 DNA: TGTGCCAGCAGCCCTGCAGGGTGGGGCCCCTCTGGAAACACCATATATTTT; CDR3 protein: CASSPAGWGPSGNTIYF
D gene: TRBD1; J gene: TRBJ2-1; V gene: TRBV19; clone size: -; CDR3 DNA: TGTGCCAGTACTCCGTTAGGGACAGACTACAATGAGCAGTTCTTC; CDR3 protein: CASTPLGTDYNEQFF
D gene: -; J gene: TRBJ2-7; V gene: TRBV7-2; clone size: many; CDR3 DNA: TGTGCCAGCAGCTTAGCGGCGGGCTACGAGCAGTACTTC; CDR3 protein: CASSLAAGYEQYF
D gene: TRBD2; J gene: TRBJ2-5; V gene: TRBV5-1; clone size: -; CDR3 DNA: TGCGCCAGCAGTGACGGGGGGAGCTTGGAGACCCAGTACTTC; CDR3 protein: CASSDGGSLETQYF
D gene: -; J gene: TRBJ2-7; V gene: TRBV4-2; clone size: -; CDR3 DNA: TGTGCCAGCAGCCAAGAGTGGCTTGGTGCCTACGAGCAGTACTTC; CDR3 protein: CASSQEWLGAYEQYF
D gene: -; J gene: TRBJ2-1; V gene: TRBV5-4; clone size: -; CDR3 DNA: TGTGCCAGCAGCTTGTTAATCGGAATGGGAAATGAGCAGTTCTTC; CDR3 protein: CASSLLIGMGNEQFF
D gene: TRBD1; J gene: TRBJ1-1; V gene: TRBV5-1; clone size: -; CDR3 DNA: TGCGCCAGCAGCTTCCAGGGGGAAACTAACACTGAAGCTTTCTTT; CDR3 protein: CASSFQGETNTEAFF
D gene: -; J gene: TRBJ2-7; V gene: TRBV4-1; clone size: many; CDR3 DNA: TGCGCCAGCAGCCAAGTCCAGGGGGGGCAGTACTTC; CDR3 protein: CASSQVQGGQYF
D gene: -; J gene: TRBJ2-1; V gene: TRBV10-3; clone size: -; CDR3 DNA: TGTGCCATCAGTGAGAGGGGATCCTACAATGAGCAGTTCTTC; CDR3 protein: CAISERGSYNEQFF